The rows below give T cell receptor beta chains drawn from one sample of a study of T cell responses to AZD1222 COVID-19 vaccine. Generated by immunoSEQ multiplex PCR, the TCRdb table keeps only in-frame clones and is missing some. This repertoire shows about 110,000 clones, about 90% found once; its top ten account for roughly 3%. The sequences come from peripheral blood, collected on day 0 of AZD1222 vaccination. All receptors come from an adult in good health. Both conserved end residues are part of each CDR3. Each record gives: V gene, J gene, clone size, CDR3 protein. The size field is filled for only some rows; it gives once, few, many or a size class.

v_call: TRBV11-3
j_call: TRBJ2-1
clone_size: -
cdr3_aa: CASSGSGSSFGEQFF

v_call: TRBV6-6
j_call: TRBJ2-5
clone_size: -
cdr3_aa: CASQGTPQETQYF

v_call: TRBV29-1
j_call: TRBJ1-4
clone_size: -
cdr3_aa: CSVETPDRGPEKLFF

v_call: TRBV19
j_call: TRBJ2-7
clone_size: -
cdr3_aa: CASSIQIRSYEQYF

v_call: TRBV14
j_call: TRBJ2-7
clone_size: -
cdr3_aa: CASSQRTGPYEQYF

v_call: TRBV3-1/TRBV3-2
j_call: TRBJ2-7
clone_size: -
cdr3_aa: CASGQGLPPYEQYF

v_call: TRBV6-5
j_call: TRBJ1-1
clone_size: -
cdr3_aa: CASTAGANTEAFF

v_call: TRBV7-6
j_call: TRBJ2-3
clone_size: -
cdr3_aa: CASSLAAGGGTDTQYF

v_call: TRBV7-8
j_call: TRBJ1-1
clone_size: -
cdr3_aa: CASIPRGTANTEAFF

v_call: TRBV15
j_call: TRBJ2-5
clone_size: once
cdr3_aa: CATSKESSGRSKKTQYF

v_call: TRBV15
j_call: TRBJ1-3
clone_size: -
cdr3_aa: CATSARRAGSSTIYF

v_call: TRBV5-4
j_call: TRBJ2-7
clone_size: -
cdr3_aa: CASSLEGTPREQYF

v_call: TRBV18
j_call: TRBJ1-2
clone_size: once
cdr3_aa: CASSPDRNGYTF

v_call: TRBV28
j_call: TRBJ2-2
clone_size: -
cdr3_aa: CASTRGQNTGELFF

v_call: TRBV9
j_call: TRBJ2-7
clone_size: -
cdr3_aa: CASSLEGAYEQYF

v_call: TRBV5-1
j_call: TRBJ2-2
clone_size: -
cdr3_aa: CASSRSGPPNTGELFF

v_call: TRBV11-1
j_call: TRBJ2-2
clone_size: few
cdr3_aa: CASSFDSVPNTGELFF

v_call: TRBV12-5
j_call: TRBJ1-1
clone_size: -
cdr3_aa: CASGLEQGWGTEAFF

v_call: TRBV30
j_call: TRBJ1-3
clone_size: once
cdr3_aa: CAWTPLDRDGNTIYF

v_call: TRBV9
j_call: TRBJ2-1
clone_size: -
cdr3_aa: CASSPLGLGEQFF

v_call: TRBV5-1
j_call: TRBJ2-1
clone_size: -
cdr3_aa: CASSLGLAGGNEQFF

v_call: TRBV7-3
j_call: TRBJ2-1
clone_size: once
cdr3_aa: CASSLGAGPSNEQFF